The clone carrying this T cell receptor beta chain was counted at least ten times. Its antigen is as yet unknown. Every molecule of TCR cDNA had its own unique molecular identifier. TCRdb called the 5' RACE reads again in MiXCR, with one record for every CDR3 protein. The sample shows roughly 25,000 distinct CDR3 sequences, more than 10% of them seen only once. Indicated time point: sample taken at primary tumor resection. Sequencing was performed on whole RNA extracted from tumor and nontumor lung tissue, or from frozen PBMC, and the material was left unsorted. This sample was included in a study of spatial heterogeneity in lung cancer. Turning to the study itself: Among detected sequences, beta-chain ones consistently exceeded alpha-chain ones in number.

The V gene lost 2 bases and the J gene lost 0 bases, with 7 bases spanning the gap. The germline CDR1 and CDR2 sequences are MNHEY and SVGAGI. The CDR3 runs to 15 residues. Broader study findings: Ubiquitous expanded tumor TCRs showed up in blood more at resection than follow-up.

This chain connects TRBV6-5 to TRBJ2-2; the D is unclear. The receptor was derived from a female donor with early-stage non-small cell lung cancer. This specimen was PBMCs, taken at surgery. This CDR3 is CASSYMASNTGELFF. As DNA, the CDR3 is TGTGCCAGCAGTTACATGGCTTCGAACACCGGGGAGCTGTTTTTT.